One and the same sample provided the 29 T cell receptor beta chains below, sequenced in a study of early T cells in non-severe SARS-CoV-2 infection. TCRdb fed the 5' RACE reads into MiXCR, producing one record per CDR3 protein. The table includes roughly 41,000 distinct CDR3 sequences, 5.4% detected once. The sample in question was whole blood, obtained at baseline. The receptors were gathered from an adult who was a healthcare worker with PCR-confirmed SARS-CoV-2 infection or an uninfected control (not recorded which).

This clonotype was observed a few times. The rearrangement links TRBV3-1 to TRBJ2-1; maybe TRBD2 (6 bases). Per germline, CDR1 LGHDT and CDR2 YNNKEL (reference sequence). The CDR3 is 15 residues long. V was clipped by 2 bases and J by 0 bases, with 8 bases between them. The CDR3 sequence is CASSQRAGSYNEQFF. CDR3 sequence (DNA): TGTGCCAGCAGCCAAAGAGCGGGCTCCTACAATGAGCAGTTCTTC.

J is TRBJ2-3 and V is TRBV6-1; no reliable D call. V lost 1 base and J 0 bases, leaving 11 bases between the germline ends. This CDR3 has 16 amino acids. Germline V gene lookup returns CDR1 MNHNS and CDR2 SASEGT. CDR3 sequence reads: CASSEDFPQSTDTQYF. The CDR3 nucleotides read TGTGCCAGCAGTGAAGACTTCCCGCAAAGCACAGATACGCAGTATTTT.

In its sample, this clonotype was seen a few times. V gene TRBV18 combines with J gene TRBJ2-4, with D possibly called TRBD1 or TRBD2 (6 bases each). The CDR3 totals 14 residues. CDR1 KGHSH and CDR2 LQKENI come from the germline V gene. Between the trimmed V and J ends, which lost 3 bases and 7 bases, there was a span of 13 bases. The CDR3 DNA reads TGTGCCAGCTCACCGGGCGGGACATCGAACATTCAGTACTTC. This codes for CASSPGGTSNIQYF. Using reference TRBV18 and TRBJ2-4 for the parts outside the CDR3, the full variable domain is NAGVMQNPRHLVRRRGQEARLRCSPMKGHSHVYWYRQLPEEGLKFMVYLQKENIIDESGMPKERFSAEFPKEGPSILRIQQVVRGDSAAYFCASSPGGTSNIQYFGAGTRLSVL.

This clonotype was seen many times. The genes are TRBV7-6 and TRBJ1-1; D call uncertain. CDR3 length: 13 residues. CDR1 SGHVS and CDR2 FNYEAQ come from the germline V gene. Trimming pared 3 bases from V and 8 bases from J, leaving 13 bases between. Written as DNA, the CDR3 is TGTGCCAGCAGCTTGGGTAAGGGCAGCGAAGCTTTCTTT. As protein: CASSLGKGSEAFF.

This clonotype was seen a few times. This sequence joins TRBV6-1 and TRBJ2-5; no clear D gene. Germline CDR1 is MNHNS and CDR2 is SASEGT. V shed 3 bases and J shed 1 base, with 9 bases lying between them. There are 14 residues in the CDR3. As DNA, the CDR3 is TGTGCCAGCAGTGAGTCAGTGTTCCAAGAGACCCAGTACTTC. It translates to CASSESVFQETQYF.

This clonotype showed up just a few times. This sequence joins TRBV6-5 and TRBJ2-3; TRBD2 matches 7 bases. Germline V gene data show CDR1 as MNHEY and CDR2 as SVGAGI. After removal of 4 bases from V and 6 bases from J, the junction contained 4 bases not matched to a gene. CDR3 length equals 13 residues. CDR3 amino acids: CASSLWGGDTQYF. In DNA, the CDR3 is TGTGCCAGCAGTTTGTGGGGAGGGGATACGCAGTATTTT.

This clonotype has ten or more counts. Here the CDR3 reads CASSVAGGGEQYF. The CDR3 DNA reads TGTGCCAGCAGCGTAGCGGGAGGTGGCGAGCAGTACTTC. This chain connects TRBV9 to TRBJ2-7, with TRBD2 identical over 7 bases. V was pared by 0 bases and J by 6 bases, with 3 bases of the junction left unmatched. The CDR3 consists of 13 residues. Germline V lookup: CDR1 SGDLS, CDR2 YYNGEE.

This clonotype was detected a few times. The V and J genes are TRBV28 and TRBJ2-7, with TRBD2 identical over 13 bases. The CDR3 sequence is 17 residues long. Per germline, CDR1 MDHEN and CDR2 SYDVKM. Trimming cost V 5 bases and J 6 bases; bases outside gene matches: 13. In DNA, the CDR3 is TGTGCCAGCAGTCCAACTAGCGGGAGGGCCGATCGTCCCGAGCAGTACTTC. It is translated as CASSPTSGRADRPEQYF.

This clonotype has at least ten counts. The chain links TRBV5-1 to TRBJ2-7; 9 bases agree with TRBD2. J was trimmed by 3 bases and V by 0 bases; bases with no gene match: 7. The CDR3 covers 16 residues. The germline gives CDR1 SGHRS, CDR2 YFSETQ. CDR3 residues: CASSLGGTSSFYEQYF. CDR3 DNA: TGCGCCAGCAGCTTGGGTGGGACTAGCTCCTTCTACGAGCAGTACTTC.

The genes are TRBV4-1 and TRBJ2-1; D is unclear. V was pared by 2 bases and J by 4 bases, with 12 bases between. There are 15 residues in the CDR3. CDR1 and CDR2 from the germline V gene are MGHRA and YSYEKL. The CDR3 region has the DNA TGCGCCAGCAGCCAATTTTCTATTCCATACAATGAGCAGTTCTTC. Translating gives CASSQFSIPYNEQFF.

This chain links TRBV7-8 with TRBJ1-1; D remains unclear. The CDR3 covers 15 residues. Trimming cost V 5 bases and J 1 base, with 14 bases left between them. Germline V lookup: CDR1 SGHVS, CDR2 FQNEAQ. This chain's CDR3 is CASSPVDGTNTEAFF. DNA for the CDR3: TGTGCCAGCAGCCCCGTGGACGGAACGAACACTGAAGCTTTCTTT.

The table lists this clonotype with many counts. The genes are TRBV13 and TRBJ2-3, with TRBD2 as a possible D gene (6 bases). Germline V CDR1 and CDR2: PRHDT, FYEKMQ (reference sequence). The germline V and J ends were trimmed by 5 bases and 3 bases, with 12 bases remaining between them. The CDR3 length is 14 residues. CDR3 sequence reads: CASSTTSRTDTQYF. The CDR3 coding sequence is TGTGCCAGCAGCACCACTAGCAGGACAGATACGCAGTATTTT.

This clonotype was seen a handful of times. The chain has TRBV18 and TRBJ1-1; D is uncertain. The V end lost 3 bases, the J end lost 1 base, and 12 bases lay between the germline ends. This CDR3 comprises 15 residues. Looked up from germline, CDR1 is KGHSH and CDR2 is LQKENI. This CDR3 is CASSPTTWWNTEAFF. CDR3 nucleotides: TGTGCCAGCTCACCTACCACGTGGTGGAACACTGAAGCTTTCTTT. The full variable domain, its missing parts supplied by reference TRBV18 and TRBJ1-1, is NAGVMQNPRHLVRRRGQEARLRCSPMKGHSHVYWYRQLPEEGLKFMVYLQKENIIDESGMPKERFSAEFPKEGPSILRIQQVVRGDSAAYFCASSPTTWWNTEAFFGQGTRLTVV.

There are a few counts of this clonotype. The CDR3 DNA reads as TGTGCCACCAGCAGAGATCGCGGCTCTGGGGCCAACGTCCTGACTTTC. The encoded protein is CATSRDRGSGANVLTF. V usage is TRBV15 and J usage is TRBJ2-6; D gene ambiguous. This CDR3 is 16 amino acids long. CDR1 LNHNV and CDR2 YYDKDF come from the germline V gene (reference sequence). V was shortened by 0 bases and J by 0 bases, with 6 bases between the two germline ends.

V is TRBV12-3 or TRBV12-4 and J is TRBJ2-7, with 10 bases aligning to TRBD2. Trimming at V came to 1 base and at J to 5 bases, leaving 5 bases not matched to a gene. This CDR3 is 15 amino acids long. The CDR3 nucleotides are TGTGCCAGCAGTTTAGAACTAGCGGGAATGAACGAGCAGTACTTC. The encoded protein is CASSLELAGMNEQYF.

A few counts support this clonotype. The chain employs TRBV7-9 and TRBJ2-7, with TRBD1 as a possible D gene (5 bases). In germline, CDR1 is SEHNR, CDR2 FQNEAQ (reference sequence). Trimming left V 0 bases short and J 1 base short, with 10 bases between. The CDR3 spans 15 residues. The DNA for the CDR3 is TGTGCCAGCAGCTTAGCTCGGACATCTTCCTACGAGCAGTACTTC. Residues: CASSLARTSSYEQYF.

This clonotype showed up many times. The chain recombines TRBV13 with TRBJ1-1, with D possibly matching TRBD1 (6 bases). Per the germline V gene, CDR1 is PRHDT and CDR2 is FYEKMQ (reference sequence). V shed 2 bases and J shed 4 bases, with 11 bases lying between them. The CDR3 covers 14 residues. The chain's CDR3 is CASSLRGAVTEAFF. The DNA of the CDR3 is TGTGCCAGCAGCTTAAGGGGGGCCGTCACTGAAGCTTTCTTT.

There are many counts of this clonotype. The rearrangement joins TRBV27 to TRBJ2-3, with D unresolved. V shed 0 bases and J shed 0 bases, with 10 bases lying between them. The CDR3 length is 16 residues. Germline V gives CDR1 MNHEY, CDR2 SMNVEV (reference sequence). CDR3 protein: CASSLSIGGSTDTQYF. As DNA, the CDR3 is TGTGCCAGCAGTTTATCAATTGGTGGTAGCACAGATACGCAGTATTTT.

The table lists this clonotype with a few counts. This chain uses TRBV5-1 with TRBJ2-3; 7 bases are a match to TRBD1. The CDR3 length is 14 residues. J gave up 1 base and V 5 bases, and 4 bases lay outside the gene matches. Germline V CDR1 and CDR2: SGHRS, YFSETQ. The CDR3: CASSRGTGTDTQYF. The CDR3 DNA is TGCGCCAGCAGTAGGGGGACAGGCACAGATACGCAGTATTTT. The variable domain in full, completed from reference TRBV5-1 and TRBJ2-3, reads KAGVTQTPRYLIKTRGQQVTLSCSPISGHRSVSWYQQTPGQGLQFLFEYFSETQRNKGNFPGRFSGRQFSNSRSEMNVSTLELGDSALYLCASSRGTGTDTQYFGPGTRLTVL.

This clonotype was recorded at least ten times. This chain uses TRBV7-6 with TRBJ1-1; D remains unclear. V was cut by 2 bases and J by 3 bases, with 19 bases left in between. CDR1 is SGHVS and CDR2 is FNYEAQ in the germline V gene. The CDR3 length is 17 residues. The CDR3 DNA follows: TGTGCCAGCAGCTTACCTGAAGGAGCAGAACCCGACACTGAAGCTTTCTTT. This translates into CASSLPEGAEPDTEAFF.

At least ten counts were recorded for this clonotype. The rearrangement links TRBV11-3 to TRBJ2-3, with 8 bases matching TRBD1. CDR3 length: 15 residues. The V and J ends lost 5 bases and 1 base, in that order; junction bases with no gene match: 5. Germline lookup yields CDR1 SGHNT and CDR2 YENEEA. This chain's CDR3 is CASSLGQGGTDTQYF. The CDR3 coding sequence is TGTGCCAGCAGCCTCGGACAGGGCGGCACAGATACGCAGTATTTT.

The chain joins TRBV6-1 to TRBJ2-7; tentatively, D is TRBD2 (6 bases). The germline V gene has CDR1 MNHNS and CDR2 SASEGT. Trimming took off 4 bases at V and 0 bases at J, with 10 bases between the two ends. The CDR3 is 14 residues long. CDR3 sequence reads: CASSAGESSYEQYF. DNA for the CDR3: TGTGCCAGCAGTGCGGGGGAATCCTCCTACGAGCAGTACTTC.

This clonotype was found many times. The CDR3: CAISTRDRPVEQYF. DNA for the CDR3: TGTGCCATCAGCACTAGGGACAGGCCCGTAGAGCAGTACTTC. This rearrangement joins TRBV10-3 to TRBJ2-7; 8 nucleotides line up with TRBD1. Germline lookup yields CDR1 ENHRY and CDR2 SYGVKD. With 6 bases clipped from V and 7 bases from J, the junction kept 11 bases outside the gene matches. The CDR3 totals 14 residues.

Ten or more counts support this clonotype. CDR3 nucleotides: TGTGCCAGCAGCCCTCTAGGAGAGACCCAGTACTTC. This translates into CASSPLGETQYF. The rearrangement uses TRBV7-9 and TRBJ2-5; D gene ambiguous. Trimming stripped 5 bases from V and 4 bases from J, with 8 bases between. Looked up from germline, CDR1 is SEHNR and CDR2 is FQNEAQ (reference sequence). The CDR3 covers 12 residues.

At least ten counts were recorded for this clonotype. The V and J genes are TRBV11-2 and TRBJ2-1; D is unresolved. V was pared by 3 bases and J by 0 bases, with 3 bases between. This CDR3 is 13 amino acids long. Germline V CDR1 and CDR2: SGHAT, FQNNGV. CDR3 region: CASSLYSYNEQFF. The DNA of the CDR3 is TGTGCCAGCAGCTTGTACTCCTACAATGAGCAGTTCTTC. Drawing the rest from reference TRBV11-2 and TRBJ2-1, the complete variable domain is EAGVAQSPRYKIIEKRQSVAFWCNPISGHATLYWYQQILGQGPKLLIQFQNNGVVDDSQLPKDRFSAERLKGVDSTLKIQPAKLEDSAVYLCASSLYSYNEQFFGPGTRLTVL.

Only a few counts were recorded for this clonotype. The chain joins TRBV27 to TRBJ2-1, with D possibly matching TRBD1 (6 bases). CDR1 and CDR2 from the germline V gene are MNHEY and SMNVEV (reference sequence). The CDR3 runs to 13 residues. V was pared by 4 bases and J by 3 bases, with 7 bases between. The CDR3 region is CASSWDIYNEQFF. CDR3 bases: TGTGCCAGCAGTTGGGACATCTACAATGAGCAGTTCTTC.

At least ten counts were recorded for this clonotype. V is TRBV28 and J is TRBJ2-3, with 7 bases lining up with TRBD1. The CDR3 totals 15 residues. Germline V lookup: CDR1 MDHEN, CDR2 SYDVKM. V trimming: 0 bases; J trimming: 0 bases; junction bases outside the gene matches: 0. The CDR3 region is CASSLWDRSTDTQYF. CDR3 bases: TGTGCCAGCAGTTTATGGGACAGGAGCACAGATACGCAGTATTTT. Supplemented by reference TRBV28 and TRBJ2-3, the full variable domain reads DVKVTQSSRYLVKRTGEKVFLECVQDMDHENMFWYRQDPGLGLRLIYFSYDVKMKEKGDIPEGYSVSREKKERFSLILESASTNQTSMYLCASSLWDRSTDTQYFGPGTRLTVL.

In this sample, this clonotype turned up many times. The V call is TRBV25-1, the J call TRBJ2-7, with 8 bases lining up with TRBD2. Germline assignment: CDR1 MGHDK and CDR2 SYGVNS. The CDR3 sequence is 16 residues long. V dropped 4 bases and J dropped 4; count of bases not matched to a gene: 12. The CDR3 is CASSASPGGGVYEQYF. DNA of the CDR3: TGTGCCAGCAGTGCCTCCCCGGGAGGGGGAGTGTACGAGCAGTACTTC.

This clonotype came up many times. V usage is TRBV6-1 and J usage is TRBJ2-2; D uncertain. The CDR3 is made up of 13 amino acids. Trimming stripped 3 bases from V and 7 bases from J, with 9 bases between. The germline V gene encodes CDR1 MNHNS and CDR2 SASEGT. This CDR3 reads CASSDTHFGELFF. In nucleotides, the CDR3 is TGTGCCAGCAGTGACACCCACTTCGGGGAGCTGTTTTTT.